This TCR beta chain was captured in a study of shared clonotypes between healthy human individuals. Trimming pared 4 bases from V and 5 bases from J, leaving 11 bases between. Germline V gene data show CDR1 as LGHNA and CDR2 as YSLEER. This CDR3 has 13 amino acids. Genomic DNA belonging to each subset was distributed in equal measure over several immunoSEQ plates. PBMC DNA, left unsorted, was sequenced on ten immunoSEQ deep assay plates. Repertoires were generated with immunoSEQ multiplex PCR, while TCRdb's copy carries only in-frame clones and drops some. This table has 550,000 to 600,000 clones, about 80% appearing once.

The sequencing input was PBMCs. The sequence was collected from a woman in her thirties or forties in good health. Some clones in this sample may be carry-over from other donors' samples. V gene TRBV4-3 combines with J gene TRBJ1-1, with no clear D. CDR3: CASSPQVGTEAFF. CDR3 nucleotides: TGCGCCAGCAGCCCCCAAGTAGGGACTGAAGCTTTCTTT.